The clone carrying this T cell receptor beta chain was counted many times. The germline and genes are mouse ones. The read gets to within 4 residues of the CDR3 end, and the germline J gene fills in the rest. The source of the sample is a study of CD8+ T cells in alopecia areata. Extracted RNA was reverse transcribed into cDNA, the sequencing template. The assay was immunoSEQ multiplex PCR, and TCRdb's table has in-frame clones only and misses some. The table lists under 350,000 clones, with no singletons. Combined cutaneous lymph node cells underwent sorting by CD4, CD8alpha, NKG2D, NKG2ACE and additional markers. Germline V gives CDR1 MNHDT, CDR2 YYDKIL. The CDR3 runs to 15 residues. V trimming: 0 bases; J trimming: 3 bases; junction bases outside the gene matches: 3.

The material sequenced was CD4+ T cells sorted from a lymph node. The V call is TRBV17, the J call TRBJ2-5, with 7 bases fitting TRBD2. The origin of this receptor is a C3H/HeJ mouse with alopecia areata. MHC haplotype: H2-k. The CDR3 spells CASSRDPGLQDTQYF. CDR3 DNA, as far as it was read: TGTGCTAGCAGTAGAGATCCGGGACTGCAAGAC.